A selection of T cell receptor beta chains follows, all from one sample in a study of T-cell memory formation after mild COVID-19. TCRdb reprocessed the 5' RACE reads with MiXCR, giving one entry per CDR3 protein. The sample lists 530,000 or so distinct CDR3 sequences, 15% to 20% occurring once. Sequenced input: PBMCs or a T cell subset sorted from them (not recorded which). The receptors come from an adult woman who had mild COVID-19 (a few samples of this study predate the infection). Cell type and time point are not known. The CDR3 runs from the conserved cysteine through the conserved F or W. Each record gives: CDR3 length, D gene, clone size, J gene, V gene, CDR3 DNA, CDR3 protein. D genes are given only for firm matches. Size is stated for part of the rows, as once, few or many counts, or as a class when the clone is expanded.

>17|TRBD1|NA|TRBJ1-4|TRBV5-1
TGCGCCAGCAGCTTTAACCCGACAGGGAAGACGAATGAAAAACTGTTTTTT
CASSFNPTGKTNEKLFF
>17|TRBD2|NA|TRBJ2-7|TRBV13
TGTGCCAGCAGTCCCAGGATTTATCTAGCGGGAACGGGGGAGCAGTACTTC
CASSPRIYLAGTGEQYF
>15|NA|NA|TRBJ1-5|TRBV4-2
TGTGCCAGCAGCCAAGGAGAGAGAGTGGGACAGCCCCAGCATTTT
CASSQGERVGQPQHF
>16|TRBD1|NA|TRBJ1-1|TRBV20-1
TGCAGTGCCCCAGGGGGGGCCACCCGGGTGAACACTGAAGCTTTCTTT
CSAPGGATRVNTEAFF
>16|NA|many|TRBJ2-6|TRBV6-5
TGTGCCAGCAGTTACTCGTCGGATAGAGGGGCCAACGTCCTGACTTTC
CASSYSSDRGANVLTF
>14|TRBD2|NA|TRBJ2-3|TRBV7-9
TGTGCCAGCAGGCCAATCGGGGGGGCAGATACGCAGTATTTT
CASRPIGGADTQYF
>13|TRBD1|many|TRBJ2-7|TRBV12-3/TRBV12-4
TGTGCCAGCAGTTGGGACAGGTCCTACGAGCAGTACTTC
CASSWDRSYEQYF
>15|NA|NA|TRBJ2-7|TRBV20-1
TGCAGTGCTAGAGAAAGAGCGGACCCCTCTTACGAGCAGTACTTC
CSARERADPSYEQYF
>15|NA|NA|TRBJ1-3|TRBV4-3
TGCGCCAGCAGCCAAAGGAGGGACTCTGGAAACACCATATATTTT
CASSQRRDSGNTIYF
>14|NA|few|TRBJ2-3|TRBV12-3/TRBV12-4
TGTGCCAGCAGTTTATCGGACCGAACAGATACGCAGTATTTT
CASSLSDRTDTQYF
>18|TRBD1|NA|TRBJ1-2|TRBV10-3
TGTGCCATCAGTGCCGGATTCGGGGACAGCGATCTCAACTATGGCTACACCTTC
CAISAGFGDSDLNYGYTF
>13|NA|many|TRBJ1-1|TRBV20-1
TGCAGTGCTCGAAAAAGACAGAACACTGAAGCTTTCTTT
CSARKRQNTEAFF
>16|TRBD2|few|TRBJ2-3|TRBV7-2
TGTGCCAGCAGCTCGACCCCCGCGGGAGCCACAGATACGCAGTATTTT
CASSSTPAGATDTQYF